This T cell receptor beta chain was sequenced during a study of blood T cell repertoires in COVID-19 (dated by TCRdb to the early 2020s). Broadly, across the study: The collaborator samples originated in the United States, Italy and Spain and spanned the acute and convalescent phases of COVID-19. The material from the prospective study consisted of cDNA or gDNA derived from T cells, B-cell-depleted T cells, or PBMCs. Subjects who had been exposed to COVID-19, were actively infected with it, or had recovered from it provided the deeply sampled blood TCRbeta repertoires that made up the dataset. The repertoires were released in a freely available public database meant as a resource for research on the immune response to SARS-CoV-2. Samples came from the ongoing ImmuneRACE study (first 160 participants) plus 1,254 subjects from 6 global collaborators. Sample metadata almost always included a de-identified subject ID, COVID-19 status, age in years and sex. HLA class I and class II types, where available, came from metadata supplied by the sample provider rather than from assay-based typing. Here is what the overall study found, with its caveats: The quantity of clinical and demographic metadata differed by source and by participant and was supplied without curation.

Remarks on this clone: Its antigen remains undetermined. No base-level quality is on record; no much larger clone is a single base apart.

The immunoSEQ Assay, a bias-controlled multiplex PCR, was used to amplify TCRbeta CDR3 regions from genomic DNA. Processing in the source paper ran as follows. The number of nucleated cells in each sample was estimated from the amplification of reference gene primers within the assay. To quantify the absolute abundance of each unique TCRbeta CDR3 rearrangement, sequence reads were collapsed and filtered. For each sample, productive Simpson clonality was calculated by taking the square root of Simpson's diversity index across productive rearrangements. TCRdb took over this immuneACCESS table, retaining in-frame rearrangements with V and J assigned. Such tables are incomplete; in checked studies, under half of the missing clones stem from an unresolved V gene, and the remainder is unexplained. That table is the source of V, J and clone size, and D and trimming were worked out from the DNA. For this sample the table gives 60,000 to 70,000 clones, of which approximately 83% were detected only once. The ten largest clones represent approximately 15% of the sample.

In Seattle, one collaborating source enrolled patients while the infection was active and tracked those patients longitudinally over the course of disease. Collaborating institutions collected whole blood in K2EDTA tubes following their own protocols. For TCRbeta analysis, collaborators shipped samples in one of three forms: frozen whole blood, isolated PBMCs, or DNA extracted from either of those sample types. The clonotype comes from a man between 40 and 49 years old with COVID-19, enrolled during active disease. Sequenced input: peripheral blood.

The CDR3 has the sequence CASSWGSSGGQETQYF. The nucleotide sequence is given as TGCGCCAGCAGCTGGGGGTCTAGCGGGGGCCAAGAGACCCAGTACTTC. The rearranged segments are TRBV5-1 and TRBJ2-5, with 10 middle bases fitting TRBD2. From its cysteine to its phenylalanine, the CDR3 spans 16 amino acids. Only the CDR3 region is kept as DNA, spanning 48 bases read in frame from base 1. Trimming leaves V shorter by 3 bases and J shorter by 1 base, with the junction holding 6 bases beyond the gene matches. The CDR1 and CDR2 encoded by the germline V gene are SGHRS and YFSETQ.